This T cell receptor (beta chain) is from a study of blood T cell repertoires in COVID-19. Study as a whole: Both acute and convalescent COVID-19 samples were obtained from the United States, Italy and Spain. PBMCs, B-cell-depleted T cells, or T cells provided the cDNA or gDNA that made up the material.

V dropped 8 bases and J dropped 2 bases, with 19 bases sitting between them. This CDR3 has 16 amino acids. Germline loops: CDR1 LNHDA, CDR2 SQIVND (reference sequence). Original processing notes: Researchers report that nucleated cell counts were estimated from reference gene primer amplification. Only in-frame clones appear in the TCRdb table, and some are missing; sequencing was by immunoSEQ multiplex PCR. That table furnishes V, J and clone size, whereas the DNA furnished D and trimming. The sample holds 200,000 to 250,000 clones, around 83% seen once. This clonotype was sampled from a woman between 50 and 59 years old with acute or convalescent COVID-19. The gene calls are TRBV19 and TRBJ2-1, with a possible D match to TRBD1 (8 bases). Material for sequencing was peripheral blood. The CDR3, as DNA: TGTGCCAGTGGGGGGGTCAGGGGGCAACCCTACAATGAGCAGTTCTTC. Its translation: CASGGVRGQPYNEQFF.